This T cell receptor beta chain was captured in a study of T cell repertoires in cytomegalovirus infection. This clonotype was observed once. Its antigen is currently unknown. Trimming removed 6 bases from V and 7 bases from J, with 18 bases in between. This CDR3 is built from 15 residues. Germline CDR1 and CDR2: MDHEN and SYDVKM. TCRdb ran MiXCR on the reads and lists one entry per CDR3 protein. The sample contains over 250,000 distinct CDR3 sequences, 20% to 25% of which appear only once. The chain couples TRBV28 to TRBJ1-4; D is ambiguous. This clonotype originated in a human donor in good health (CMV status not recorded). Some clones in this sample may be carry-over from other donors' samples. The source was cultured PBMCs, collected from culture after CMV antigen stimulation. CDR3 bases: TGTGCCAGCAGGCCCTTTTCTCTATCGGGTGAAAAACTGTTTTTT. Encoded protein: CASRPFSLSGEKLFF.